The rows below give T cell receptor beta chains drawn from one sample of a study of CD4 T cells in relation to SARS-CoV-2 and coronaviruses. Data came from immunoSEQ multiplex PCR; TCRdb stores just in-frame clones and leaves some out. The sample has about 18,000 clones; approximately 80% are singletons. No antigen has been assigned to these receptors. Material for sequencing was CD4+ T cells from PBMCs, cultured in vitro. The receptors come from a human donor in good health. The CDR3 runs from the conserved cysteine through the conserved F or W. Fields, in order: clone size, D gene, J gene, V gene, CDR3 protein, CDR3 DNA. A D gene is named only where the DNA matches it firmly. Size tells how often a clone was seen (once, few, many) or the class of an expanded clone, and some rows leave it out.

-	-	TRBJ2-2	TRBV6-5	CASSLGGWAGELFF	TGTGCCAGCAGTCTGGGGGGTTGGGCCGGGGAGCTGTTTTTT
-	-	TRBJ1-1	TRBV7-9	CASSLASEYEAFF	TGTGCCAGCAGCTTAGCGTCGGAGTACGAAGCTTTCTTT
-	TRBD1	TRBJ2-7	TRBV7-9	CASRATGGYEQYF	TGTGCCAGCAGAGCTACAGGGGGCTACGAGCAGTACTTC
-	TRBD2	TRBJ2-2	TRBV10-1	CASSVGLAGSKLFF	TGCGCCAGCAGTGTGGGACTAGCGGGAAGTAAGCTGTTTTTT
-	TRBD1	TRBJ1-2	TRBV29-1	CSVETGTGPGYTF	TGCAGCGTTGAAACCGGGACAGGGCCTGGCTACACCTTC
-	TRBD2	TRBJ2-3	TRBV19	CASSPTPSSGSDTQYF	TGTGCCAGTAGTCCGACCCCCTCTAGCGGGAGCGATACGCAGTATTTT
-	-	TRBJ2-6	TRBV6-4	CASSQRGSGANVLTF	TGTGCCAGCAGCCAAAGAGGCTCTGGGGCCAACGTCCTGACTTTC
-	TRBD1	TRBJ1-2	TRBV10-3	CAIKTGGATANYGYTF	TGTGCCATCAAAACAGGGGGCGCGACAGCTAACTATGGCTACACCTTC
-	-	TRBJ1-1	TRBV14	CASSQDQGFGEAFF	TGTGCCAGCAGCCAAGATCAGGGGTTTGGTGAAGCTTTCTTT
-	TRBD2	TRBJ2-5	TRBV5-1	CASSGGLAGGPRGETQYF	TGCGCCAGCAGCGGGGGACTAGCGGGAGGCCCTCGGGGGGAGACCCAGTACTTC
-	-	TRBJ1-4	TRBV28	CASTLGGLANEKLFF	TGTGCCAGCACCCTAGGGGGGCTAGCTAATGAAAAACTGTTTTTT
-	-	TRBJ2-7	TRBV5-1	CATGRDSYEQYF	TGCGCCACTGGACGGGACTCCTACGAGCAGTACTTC
once	TRBD2	TRBJ2-1	TRBV27	CASSPPPGGRAYYNEQFF	TGTGCCAGCAGTCCCCCCCCCGGCGGGAGGGCCTACTACAATGAGCAGTTCTTC
once	-	TRBJ2-5	TRBV7-9	CASSLATGAGETQYF	TGTGCCAGCAGCTTAGCTACTGGGGCGGGAGAGACCCAGTACTTC
-	TRBD2	TRBJ2-1	TRBV24-1	CAVGTSGRMSYNEQFF	TGTGCCGTCGGGACTAGCGGGAGAATGTCCTACAATGAGCAGTTCTTC
-	TRBD1	TRBJ2-7	TRBV2	CASSPFTDRGRTYEQYF	TGTGCCAGCAGCCCTTTTACCGACAGGGGTCGCACCTACGAGCAGTACTTC
-	-	TRBJ1-5	TRBV5-6	CASSLGIQEFGNQPQHF	TGTGCCAGCAGCTTGGGGATCCAAGAGTTCGGCAATCAGCCCCAGCATTTT
-	-	TRBJ2-3	TRBV7-6	CASSFLDLPRQRNTQYF	TGTGCCAGCAGCTTTTTAGATCTCCCCAGGCAGAGAAATACGCAGTATTTT
-	TRBD2	TRBJ2-3	TRBV19	CASSRAGGLGSTDTQYF	TGTGCCAGTAGCCGGGCGGGAGGACTCGGAAGCACAGATACGCAGTATTTT
-	-	TRBJ1-1	TRBV6-5	CASRRPFRNTEAFF	TGTGCCAGCAGGAGACCCTTTCGAAACACTGAAGCTTTCTTT
-	TRBD1	TRBJ2-1	TRBV5-1	CASSLAGTGFPEQFF	TGCGCCAGCAGCTTGGCCGGGACAGGGTTTCCTGAGCAGTTCTTC
-	TRBD1	TRBJ2-7	TRBV12-5	CASGHYRGEQYF	TGTGCTAGTGGGCACTACAGGGGCGAGCAGTACTTC
-	-	TRBJ2-1	TRBV14	CASSQAFTYNEQFF	TGTGCCAGCAGCCAAGCATTTACCTACAATGAGCAGTTCTTC
-	-	TRBJ2-1	TRBV9	CASSDQAHSYNEQFF	TGTGCCAGCAGCGACCAAGCGCATTCCTACAATGAGCAGTTCTTC
few	-	TRBJ2-5	TRBV3-1/TRBV3-2	CASRQETQYF	TGTGCCAGCAGACAAGAGACCCAGTACTTC
-	-	TRBJ1-6	TRBV6-5	CASSYSGTEDSPLHF	TGTGCCAGCAGTTACTCGGGCACAGAGGATTCACCCCTCCACTTT
-	TRBD2	TRBJ2-7	TRBV19	CASSGTSGSEQYF	TGTGCCAGTAGTGGGACTAGCGGGAGCGAGCAGTACTTC
-	TRBD2	TRBJ2-3	TRBV28	CASSLGGLVPDTQYF	TGTGCCAGCAGTTTAGGGGGACTAGTTCCAGATACGCAGTATTTT
-	-	TRBJ2-5	TRBV3-1/TRBV3-2	CASSQPGIWETQYF	TGTGCCAGCAGCCAACCAGGGATTTGGGAGACCCAGTACTTC
-	-	TRBJ2-1	TRBV9	CASSVEALEVRVRGNEQFF	TGTGCCAGCAGCGTAGAAGCCCTGGAGGTGCGGGTGCGGGGCAATGAGCAGTTCTTC
-	-	TRBJ2-3	TRBV3-1/TRBV3-2	CASSQVPSGTDTQYF	TGTGCCAGCAGCCAAGTTCCGTCCGGCACAGATACGCAGTATTTT
-	TRBD2	TRBJ2-1	TRBV10-2	CASNPSGGSNEQFF	TGCGCCAGCAACCCTTCGGGAGGAAGTAATGAGCAGTTCTTC
once	-	TRBJ2-2	TRBV27	CASTQRRNTGELFF	TGTGCCAGCACCCAACGACGCAACACCGGGGAGCTGTTTTTT
once	-	TRBJ1-2	TRBV5-5	CASSLALGGAPYGYTF	TGTGCCAGCAGCTTGGCCTTGGGAGGGGCGCCCTATGGCTACACCTTC
-	TRBD2	TRBJ2-3	TRBV19	CASSPETSPYTDTQYF	TGTGCCAGTAGTCCCGAGACTAGCCCCTACACAGATACGCAGTATTTT
-	-	TRBJ1-1	TRBV28	CASSLWTENTEAFF	TGTGCCAGCAGTTTATGGACAGAGAACACTGAAGCTTTCTTT
hyperexpanded	-	TRBJ2-2	TRBV11-2	CASSTTGTATGELFF	TGTGCCAGCAGCACGACAGGGACTGCCACCGGGGAGCTGTTTTTT
-	TRBD1	TRBJ1-3	TRBV12-5	CASDDRVPGNTIYF	TGTGCTAGTGACGACAGGGTACCTGGAAACACCATATATTTT
-	-	TRBJ1-3	TRBV7-8	CASSLGTFRSSGNTIYF	TGTGCCAGCAGCCTCGGGACTTTTCGGAGCTCTGGAAACACCATATATTTT
-	-	TRBJ1-4	TRBV6-5	CASSYSGGDNEKLFF	TGTGCCAGCAGTTACTCGGGGGGGGATAATGAAAAACTGTTTTTT
-	-	TRBJ2-5	TRBV10-3	CAISVGQTMGTQYF	TGTGCCATCAGCGTAGGACAGACTATGGGGACCCAGTACTTC
-	-	TRBJ1-1	TRBV5-1	CASSLALNTGLTKAFF	TGCGCCAGCAGCTTGGCCTTGAACACAGGCCTTACTAAAGCTTTCTTT
-	-	TRBJ1-1	TRBV5-6	CASSLDPVRNTEAFF	TGTGCCAGCAGCTTAGACCCTGTCCGAAACACTGAAGCTTTCTTT
-	-	TRBJ1-3	TRBV19	CASSKRNSGNTIYF	TGTGCCAGTAGCAAAAGAAACTCTGGAAACACCATATATTTT